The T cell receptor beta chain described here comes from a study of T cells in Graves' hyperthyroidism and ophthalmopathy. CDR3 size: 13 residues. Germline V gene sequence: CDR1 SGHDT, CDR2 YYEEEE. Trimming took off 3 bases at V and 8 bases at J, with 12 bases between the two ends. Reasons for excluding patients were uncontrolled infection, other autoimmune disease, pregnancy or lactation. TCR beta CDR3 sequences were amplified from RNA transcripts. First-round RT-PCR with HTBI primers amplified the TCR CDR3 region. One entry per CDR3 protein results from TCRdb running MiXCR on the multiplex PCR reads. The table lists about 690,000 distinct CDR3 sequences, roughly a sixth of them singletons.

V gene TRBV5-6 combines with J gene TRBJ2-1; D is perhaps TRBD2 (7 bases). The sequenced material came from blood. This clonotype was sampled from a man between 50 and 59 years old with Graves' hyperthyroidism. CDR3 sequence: CASSWWGGDEQFF. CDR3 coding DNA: TGTGCCAGCAGCTGGTGGGGGGGCGATGAGCAGTTCTTC.